What follows describes a single T cell receptor (beta chain). Germline-derived CDR1 and CDR2 are SQVTM and ANQGSEA. V was pared by 6 bases and J by 7 bases, with 21 bases between. The CDR3 spans 14 residues. The authors' processing: Reference gene primer amplification gave estimated nucleated cell counts. Only in-frame clones appear in the TCRdb table, and some are missing; sequencing was by immunoSEQ multiplex PCR. The D gene and trimming were derived from the DNA, and the V and J assignments and clone size from that table. The data hold about 200,000 clones, with approximately 90% observed a single time. The source of the sample is a study of blood T cell repertoires in COVID-19. Study at large: Whether acute or convalescent, the COVID-19 samples came from the United States, Italy and Spain. PBMCs, B-cell-depleted T cells, or T cells were the source of the cDNA or gDNA that made up the material.

The V and J genes are TRBV29-1 and TRBJ1-2; tentative D call: TRBD1 (6 bases). Sequencing was done on a sample of peripheral blood. This sequence originates from a man aged 50-59 years with acute or convalescent COVID-19. In DNA, the CDR3 is TGCAGCGTGTCCGGGACAAGCCCATTAGGTGGCTACACCTTC. Amino acid sequence: CSVSGTSPLGGYTF.